These 16 T cell receptor beta chains came from one sample sequenced in a study of blood T cell repertoires in COVID-19. Using immunoSEQ multiplex PCR, the repertoire was profiled, and TCRdb retains in-frame clones only, with some absent. The repertoire holds approximately 480,000 clones, with approximately 86% as singletons. The specimen was PBMCs or T cells enriched from blood (not recorded which). These receptors all come from a woman under 30 who had recovered from COVID-19.

This clone was detected once. In nucleotides, the CDR3 is TGTGCCAGCAGCGTTGGGACAGGAGAGGGAGATACGCAGTATTTT. Residues: CASSVGTGEGDTQYF. The chain combines TRBV9 with TRBJ2-3; the match to TRBD1 covers 8 bases. With 2 bases clipped from V and 5 bases from J, the junction kept 7 bases outside the gene matches. The CDR3 extends over 15 amino acids. The germline V gene has CDR1 SGDLS and CDR2 YYNGEE.

This chain uses TRBV28 with TRBJ2-7; 7 positions agree with TRBD1. CDR3 length: 14 amino acids. Looked up from germline, CDR1 is MDHEN and CDR2 is SYDVKM. V lost 3 bases to trimming and J lost 4 bases; unmatched junction nucleotides: 6. CDR3 in DNA: TGTGCCAGCAGTTTGAGGGGGCAAAGGTACGAGCAGTACTTC. This gives the protein CASSLRGQRYEQYF.

This chain joins TRBV3-1 (or the pseudogene TRBV3-2) and TRBJ2-3; a weak D match, TRBD2 (5 bases). Trimming took off 5 bases at V and 8 bases at J, with 11 bases between the two ends. The CDR3 sequence is 12 residues long. CDR1 is LGHDT and CDR2 is YNNKEL in the germline V gene (reference sequence). CDR3 region: CASSARTGTQYF. CDR3 nucleotide sequence: TGTGCCAGCAGCGCCCGGACTGGTACGCAGTATTTT.

With respect to this clone: The conserved phenylalanine or tryptophan is not found at the CDR3 terminus, so this likely reflects a read error. This chain links TRBV4-2 with TRBJ1-2, with unresolved D. Germline V gene data show CDR1 as LGHNA and CDR2 as YNFKEQ. The CDR3 is 14 residues long. V was cut by 2 bases and J by 7 bases, with 14 bases left in between. The DNA of the CDR3 is TGTGCCAGCAGCCAAACCGGGATAGGCCTTGGCTACACCCTC. Translating gives CASSQTGIGLGYTL.

The chain is built from TRBV2 and TRBJ1-3; D is uncertain. This CDR3 has 14 amino acids. The V and J ends lost 6 bases and 4 bases respectively, with 13 bases between them. Looked up from germline, CDR1 is SNHLY and CDR2 is FYNNEI. The CDR3 region is CASSADTRGNTIYF. The CDR3 nucleotides are TGTGCCAGCAGCGCCGACACTCGAGGAAACACCATATATTTT.

The chain carries TRBV28 and TRBJ1-2; D ambiguous. The CDR3 has 13 amino acids. Germline V gives CDR1 MDHEN, CDR2 SYDVKM. V lost 5 bases, J lost 3 bases, and 10 bases lay in between. CDR3 DNA: TGTGCCAGCAGTCGCCGTTCGGACTATGGCTACACCTTC. This sequence encodes CASSRRSDYGYTF.

The rearrangement links TRBV6-2 or TRBV6-3 to TRBJ1-2; perhaps TRBD1 as D (5 bases). The germline gives CDR1 MNHEY, CDR2 SVGEGT. V lost 0 bases to trimming and J lost 5 bases, with 16 bases between them. This CDR3 has 16 amino acids. CDR3 loop: CASSYSRQGDTYGYTF. The CDR3 nucleotides are TGTGCCAGCAGTTACTCGAGGCAGGGCGATACTTATGGCTACACCTTC.

The chain has TRBV14 and TRBJ2-1; perhaps TRBD1 as D (5 bases). CDR1 is SGHDN, CDR2 FVKESK, per germline. The CDR3 extends over 14 amino acids. Deletions cut 4 bases from V and 9 bases from J, with 16 bases between. CDR3 in DNA: TGTGCCAGCAGCCCCAGGGTGGTATCTGGTGAGCAGTTCTTC. Translation: CASSPRVVSGEQFF.

V gene TRBV18 combines with J gene TRBJ1-2; 7 positions agree with TRBD1. The CDR3 runs to 14 residues. V lost 6 bases and J lost 6; bases outside the gene matches: 10. The V gene's germline CDR1 is KGHSH and CDR2 LQKENI. The CDR3 bases are TGTGCCAGCTCTATTAACAGGGGATCGGATGGCTACACCTTC. This sequence encodes CASSINRGSDGYTF.

On this clone: Distinct nucleotide sequences in the sample also encode this CDR3. This chain connects TRBV30 to TRBJ1-5, with 7 bases lining up with TRBD1. The CDR3 is 13 residues long. CDR1 is GTSNPN and CDR2 is SVGIG in the germline V gene (reference sequence). Trimming removed 5 bases from V and 2 bases from J; junction bases left unmatched: 3. In nucleotides, the CDR3 is TGTGCCTGGCAAGGGGGCGGCAATCAGCCCCAGCATTTT. The encoded protein is CAWQGGGNQPQHF. Supplemented by reference TRBV30 and TRBJ1-5, the full variable domain reads SQTIHQWPATLVQPVGSPLSLECTVEGTSNPNLYWYRQAAGRGLQLLFYSVGIGQISSEVPQNLSASRPQDRQFILSSKKLLLSDSGFYLCAWQGGGNQPQHFGDGTRLSIL.

The chain recombines TRBV27 with TRBJ1-1; D is possibly TRBD1 (6 bases). The V end lost 4 bases, the J end lost 2 bases, and 23 bases lay between the germline ends. The CDR3 is made up of 18 amino acids. CDR1 is MNHEY, CDR2 SMNVEV, per germline (reference sequence). DNA of the CDR3: TGTGCCAGCAGTTCCCCCGGCCGAATCGGACAGAGTAACACTGAAGCTTTCTTT. Its translation is CASSSPGRIGQSNTEAFF.

This chain uses TRBV6-6 with TRBJ1-1, with TRBD1 matching over 8 bases. The CDR3 runs to 12 residues. V shed 11 bases, J shed 4 bases, and the junction held 6 bases outside the gene matches. Germline V gene data show CDR1 as MNHNY and CDR2 as SVGAGI (reference sequence). In nucleotides, the CDR3 is TGTGCCGCAGGACAGGGCGGCACTGAAGCTTTCTTT. Translation gives CAAGQGGTEAFF.

This chain connects TRBV11-2 to TRBJ2-5; 12 bases are shared with TRBD2. Germline-derived CDR1 and CDR2 are SGHAT and FQNNGV. The CDR3 length is 17 residues. V gave up 5 bases and J gave up 2 bases; unmatched junction bases: 9. CDR3 amino acids: CASSPLAGGFLQETQYF. The DNA of the CDR3 is TGTGCCAGCAGCCCCCTAGCGGGGGGGTTTCTACAAGAGACCCAGTACTTC.

The chain recombines TRBV29-1 with TRBJ1-1; tentative D call: TRBD1 (6 bases). Germline-derived CDR1 and CDR2 are SQVTM and ANQGSEA. There are 16 residues in the CDR3. With 6 bases removed from V and 1 base from J, the gap between germline ends came to 21 bases. The CDR3 region has the DNA TGCAGCGTCCGTGGGGGCAGACGACTCCAGAACACTGAAGCTTTCTTT. It codes for CSVRGGRRLQNTEAFF.

The sample holds a few counts of this clone. This chain uses TRBV5-1 with TRBJ2-3; tentatively, D is TRBD2 (5 bases). Germline CDR1 reads SGHRS; CDR2 reads YFSETQ. Trimming pared 4 bases from V and 5 bases from J, leaving 14 bases between. CDR3 length: 14 residues. The CDR3 here is CASSPGELGDTQYF. The CDR3, as DNA: TGCGCCAGCAGCCCTGGGGAGCTCGGAGATACGCAGTATTTT.

In this sample, this clone turned up once. Other DNA sequences in the same sample also yield this CDR3. The gene calls are TRBV12-3 or TRBV12-4 and TRBJ1-2; D may be TRBD1 (5 bases). The germline V and J ends were trimmed by 2 bases and 8 bases, with 6 bases remaining between them. The CDR3 loop spans 11 amino acids. This chain's CDR3 is CASSLRGGYTF. As DNA, the CDR3 is TGTGCCAGCAGTTTAAGGGGCGGCTACACCTTC.